This T cell receptor (beta chain) emerged from a study of CD8 T cells in ankylosing spondylitis. TCRdb independently ran MiXCR on the 5' RACE reads; one entry per CDR3 protein. The repertoire holds about 130,000 distinct CDR3 sequences, with roughly an eighth as singletons. The V gene end was trimmed by 5 bases and the J gene end by 10 bases; junction bases not matched to a gene: 3. The germline gives CDR1 MNHNS, CDR2 SASEGT. The CDR3 totals 12 residues. The receptor comes from a female donor with ankylosing spondylitis or in good health (not recorded which). This chain uses TRBV6-1 with TRBJ2-3, with TRBD2 identical over 10 bases. The source material was blood, either unsorted or a sorted T cell fraction (not recorded which). CDR3 DNA sequence: TGTGCCAGCAGTTGGACTAGCGGTGCGCAGTATTTT. It yields the protein CASSWTSGAQYF.